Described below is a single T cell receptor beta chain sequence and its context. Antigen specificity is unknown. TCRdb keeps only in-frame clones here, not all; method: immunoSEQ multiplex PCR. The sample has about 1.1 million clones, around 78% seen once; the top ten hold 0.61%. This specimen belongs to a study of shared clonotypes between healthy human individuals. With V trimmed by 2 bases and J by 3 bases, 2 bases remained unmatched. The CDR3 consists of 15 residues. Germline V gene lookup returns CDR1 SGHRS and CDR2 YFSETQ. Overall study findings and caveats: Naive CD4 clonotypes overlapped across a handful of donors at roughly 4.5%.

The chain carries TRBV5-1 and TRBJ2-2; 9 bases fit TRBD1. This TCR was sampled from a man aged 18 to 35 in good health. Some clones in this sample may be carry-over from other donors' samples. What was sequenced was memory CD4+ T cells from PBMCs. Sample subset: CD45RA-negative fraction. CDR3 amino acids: CASSFRQGDTGELFF. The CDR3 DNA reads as TGCGCCAGCAGCTTCCGACAGGGGGACACCGGGGAGCTGTTTTTT.